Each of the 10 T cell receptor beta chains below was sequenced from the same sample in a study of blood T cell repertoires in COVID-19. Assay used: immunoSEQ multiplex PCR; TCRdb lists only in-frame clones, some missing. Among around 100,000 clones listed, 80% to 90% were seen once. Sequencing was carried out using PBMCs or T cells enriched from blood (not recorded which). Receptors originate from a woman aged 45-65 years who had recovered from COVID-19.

CDR3 in amino acids: CASSQYHRAGQPQHF. In DNA, the CDR3 is TGCGCCAGCAGCCAATACCACAGGGCCGGCCAGCCCCAGCATTTT. V and J are TRBV4-1 and TRBJ1-5, with a weak D call TRBD1 (6 bases). Germline V gene sequence: CDR1 MGHRA, CDR2 YSYEKL. Trimming pared 2 bases from V and 7 bases from J, leaving 15 bases between. The length of the CDR3 is 15 residues.

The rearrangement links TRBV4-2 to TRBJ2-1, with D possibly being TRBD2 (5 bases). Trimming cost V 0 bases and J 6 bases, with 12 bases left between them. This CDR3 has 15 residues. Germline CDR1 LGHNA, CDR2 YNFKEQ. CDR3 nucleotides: TGTGCCAGCAGCCAAGATTTATCTAGCTCCAATGAGCAGTTCTTC. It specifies CASSQDLSSSNEQFF.

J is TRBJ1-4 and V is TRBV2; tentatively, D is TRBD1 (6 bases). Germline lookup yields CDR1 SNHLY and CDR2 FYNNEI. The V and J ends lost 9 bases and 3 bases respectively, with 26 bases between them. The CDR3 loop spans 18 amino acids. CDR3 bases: TGTGCCAGAGCGAAAGCCCTTAACCTAGACAGGCCTAATGAAAAACTGTTTTTT. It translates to CARAKALNLDRPNEKLFF.

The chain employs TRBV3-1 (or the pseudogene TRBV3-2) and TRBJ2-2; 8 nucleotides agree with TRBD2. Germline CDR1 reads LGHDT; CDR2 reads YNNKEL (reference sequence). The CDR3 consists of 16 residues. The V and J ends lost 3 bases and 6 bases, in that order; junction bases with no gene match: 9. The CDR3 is CASSQPGLVTSGELFF. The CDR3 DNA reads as TGTGCCAGCAGCCAGCCGGGACTAGTGACTTCCGGGGAGCTGTTTTTT.

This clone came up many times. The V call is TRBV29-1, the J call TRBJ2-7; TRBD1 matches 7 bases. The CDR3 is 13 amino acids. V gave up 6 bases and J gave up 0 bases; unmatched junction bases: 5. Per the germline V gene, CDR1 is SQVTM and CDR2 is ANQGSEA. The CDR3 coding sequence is TGCAGCGTCAGACAGGGTAGCTCCTACGAGCAGTACTTC. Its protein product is CSVRQGSSYEQYF.

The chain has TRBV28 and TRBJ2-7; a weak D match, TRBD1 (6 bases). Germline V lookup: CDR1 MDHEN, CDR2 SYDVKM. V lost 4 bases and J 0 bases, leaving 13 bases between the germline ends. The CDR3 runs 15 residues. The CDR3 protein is CASSSSSGASYEQYF. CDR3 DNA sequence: TGTGCCAGCAGTTCCTCCTCAGGGGCCTCCTACGAGCAGTACTTC.

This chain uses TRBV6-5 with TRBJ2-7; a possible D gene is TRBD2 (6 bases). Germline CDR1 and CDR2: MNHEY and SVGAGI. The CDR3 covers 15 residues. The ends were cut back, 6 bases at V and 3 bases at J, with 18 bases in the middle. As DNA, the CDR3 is TGTGCCAGCAGAGAGAGCCGAGGAGGGAACTACGAGCAGTACTTC. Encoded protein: CASRESRGGNYEQYF.

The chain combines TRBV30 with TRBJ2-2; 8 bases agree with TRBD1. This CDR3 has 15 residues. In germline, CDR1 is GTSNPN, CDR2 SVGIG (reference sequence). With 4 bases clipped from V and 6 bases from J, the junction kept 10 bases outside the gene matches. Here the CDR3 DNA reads TGTGCCTGGACCCCCGGACCACAGGGGGCCGGGGAGCTGTTTTTT. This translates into CAWTPGPQGAGELFF.

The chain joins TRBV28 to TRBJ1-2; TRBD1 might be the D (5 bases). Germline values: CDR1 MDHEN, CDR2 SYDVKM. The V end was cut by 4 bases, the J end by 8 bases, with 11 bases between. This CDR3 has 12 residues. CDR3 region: CASSSMGHGYTF. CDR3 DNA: TGTGCCAGCAGTTCGATGGGGCACGGCTACACCTTC.

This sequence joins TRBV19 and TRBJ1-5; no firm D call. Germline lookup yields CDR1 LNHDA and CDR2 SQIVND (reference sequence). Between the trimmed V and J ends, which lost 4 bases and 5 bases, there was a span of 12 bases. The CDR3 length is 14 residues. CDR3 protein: CASSTASPHQPQHF. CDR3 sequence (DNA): TGTGCCAGTAGTACCGCGTCCCCGCATCAGCCCCAGCATTTT. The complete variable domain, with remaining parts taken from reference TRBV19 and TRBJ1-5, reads DGGITQSPKYLFRKEGQNVTLSCEQNLNHDAMYWYRQDPGQGLRLIYYSQIVNDFQKGDIAEGYSVSREKKESFPLTVTSAQKNPTAFYLCASSTASPHQPQHFGDGTRLSIL.